The rows below give T cell receptor beta chains drawn from one sample of a study of blood T cell repertoires in COVID-19. Repertoires were generated with immunoSEQ multiplex PCR, while TCRdb's copy carries only in-frame clones and drops some. Here the sample spans approximately 170,000 clones, approximately 75% being singletons. Input material: peripheral blood. The receptors stem from a human donor in a cohort sampled during active COVID-19. Each CDR3 is given with its conserved first and last residue. Fields, in order: J gene, clone size, V gene, D gene, CDR3 DNA, CDR3 protein. A D gene is named only where the DNA matches it firmly. Clone size appears in some rows only: once, few, many, or a class for an expanded clone.

j_gene: TRBJ2-1; abundance: once; v_gene: TRBV7-2; d_gene: TRBD1; CDR3nt: TGTGCCAGCAGCTCGCAGACAGGGGCTGACTACAATGAGCAGTTCTTC; CDR3aa: CASSSQTGADYNEQFF
j_gene: TRBJ2-1; abundance: NA; v_gene: TRBV20-1; d_gene: NA; CDR3nt: TGCAGTGCTAGTGCACCCAGAGAGGCCTCCTACAATGAGCAGTTCTTC; CDR3aa: CSASAPREASYNEQFF
j_gene: TRBJ1-4; abundance: NA; v_gene: TRBV2; d_gene: TRBD1; CDR3nt: TGTGCCAGCAGGGGGGACAGCGGTAGTACAACTAATGAAAAACTGTTTTTT; CDR3aa: CASRGDSGSTTNEKLFF
j_gene: TRBJ1-1; abundance: NA; v_gene: TRBV2; d_gene: NA; CDR3nt: TGTGCCAGCAGCGATCCGGACAGCCCAGATCACGAAGCTTTCTTT; CDR3aa: CASSDPDSPDHEAFF
j_gene: TRBJ1-6; abundance: NA; v_gene: TRBV30; d_gene: NA; CDR3nt: TGTGCCTGGAGTTTAATAAGGAGCTCCTATAATTCACCCCTCCACTTT; CDR3aa: CAWSLIRSSYNSPLHF
j_gene: TRBJ2-7; abundance: NA; v_gene: TRBV3-1/TRBV3-2; d_gene: TRBD1; CDR3nt: TGTGCCAGCAGCCAAGGGGGACAGCGGAAGCAGTACTTC; CDR3aa: CASSQGGQRKQYF
j_gene: TRBJ2-7; abundance: NA; v_gene: TRBV12-3/TRBV12-4; d_gene: NA; CDR3nt: TGTGCCAGCAGTTTGTGGGGGCCCTACGAGCAGTACTTC; CDR3aa: CASSLWGPYEQYF
j_gene: TRBJ2-7; abundance: NA; v_gene: TRBV4-1; d_gene: TRBD1; CDR3nt: TGCGCCAGCAGCCAAGAGCAGGGGGTGCGCGAGCAGTACTTC; CDR3aa: CASSQEQGVREQYF
j_gene: TRBJ2-7; abundance: once; v_gene: TRBV4-3; d_gene: TRBD1; CDR3nt: TGCGCCAGCAGCTTCGGGACAGGGCATTACGAGCAGTACTTC; CDR3aa: CASSFGTGHYEQYF
j_gene: TRBJ1-1; abundance: few; v_gene: TRBV12-3/TRBV12-4; d_gene: NA; CDR3nt: TGTGCCACTTCCAAGCGGGGCACTGAAGCTTTCTTT; CDR3aa: CATSKRGTEAFF
j_gene: TRBJ2-5; abundance: NA; v_gene: TRBV29-1; d_gene: NA; CDR3nt: TGCAGCGAGGGTACAGGGGAGACCCAGTACTTC; CDR3aa: CSEGTGETQYF
j_gene: TRBJ2-7; abundance: once; v_gene: TRBV5-5; d_gene: NA; CDR3nt: TGTGCCAGCAGCTTGGTAACGATTGGGCCGGAGCAGTACTTC; CDR3aa: CASSLVTIGPEQYF
j_gene: TRBJ1-2; abundance: NA; v_gene: TRBV9; d_gene: NA; CDR3nt: TGTGCCAGCAGCGTACAGGGGTCAGGCGGCTACACCTTC; CDR3aa: CASSVQGSGGYTF
j_gene: TRBJ2-3; abundance: NA; v_gene: TRBV4-1; d_gene: NA; CDR3nt: TGCGCCAGCAGCCAAGAGCCGCGACAGGATACGCAGTATTTT; CDR3aa: CASSQEPRQDTQYF
j_gene: TRBJ2-3; abundance: few; v_gene: TRBV19; d_gene: TRBD1; CDR3nt: TGTGCCAGTAGTGAACTGGACAGGGCGACAGATACGCAGTATTTT; CDR3aa: CASSELDRATDTQYF
j_gene: TRBJ1-3; abundance: NA; v_gene: TRBV6-6; d_gene: NA; CDR3nt: TGTGCCAGCAGGATACAGGGTACTGGAAACACCATATATTTT; CDR3aa: CASRIQGTGNTIYF
j_gene: TRBJ2-1; abundance: NA; v_gene: TRBV27; d_gene: TRBD2; CDR3nt: TGTGCCAGCAGTATTGGGCTAGCGGGGGTGGATGAGCAGTTCTTC; CDR3aa: CASSIGLAGVDEQFF
j_gene: TRBJ2-5; abundance: NA; v_gene: TRBV28; d_gene: NA; CDR3nt: TGTGCCAGCAGACAGGGCCAAGAGACCCAGTACTTC; CDR3aa: CASRQGQETQYF
j_gene: TRBJ1-2; abundance: NA; v_gene: TRBV11-2; d_gene: NA; CDR3nt: TGTGCCAGCAGCTTAGGAGGCTACTATGGCTACACCTTC; CDR3aa: CASSLGGYYGYTF
j_gene: TRBJ1-1; abundance: NA; v_gene: TRBV6-2/TRBV6-3; d_gene: TRBD1; CDR3nt: TGTGCCAGCAGTATTTCCGGGACAGCTCCTGAAGCTTTCTTT; CDR3aa: CASSISGTAPEAFF
j_gene: TRBJ2-5; abundance: NA; v_gene: TRBV28; d_gene: TRBD2; CDR3nt: TGTGCCAGCAGTACCGCGGGGGGACCCCAAGAGACCCAGTACTTC; CDR3aa: CASSTAGGPQETQYF
j_gene: TRBJ1-2; abundance: NA; v_gene: TRBV6-5; d_gene: NA; CDR3nt: TGTGCCAGCGCCGGGGGGGTTCATGGCTACACCTTC; CDR3aa: CASAGGVHGYTF
j_gene: TRBJ1-4; abundance: NA; v_gene: TRBV19; d_gene: NA; CDR3nt: TGTGCCAGTAGTCCCATCAGGGTCAATTTAAATGAAAAACTGTTTTTT; CDR3aa: CASSPIRVNLNEKLFF
j_gene: TRBJ2-3; abundance: few; v_gene: TRBV5-6; d_gene: NA; CDR3nt: TGTGCCAGCAGCTTGAACAGGGTGGCCACCGATCCGCAGTATTTT; CDR3aa: CASSLNRVATDPQYF
j_gene: TRBJ2-3; abundance: NA; v_gene: TRBV10-3; d_gene: TRBD2; CDR3nt: TGTGCCATCAGTCGACTAGCGGGAGAGGGAACGCAGTATTTT; CDR3aa: CAISRLAGEGTQYF
j_gene: TRBJ2-1; abundance: few; v_gene: TRBV7-9; d_gene: NA; CDR3nt: TGTGCCAGCAGCGCCTCTGAGGGCGAGCAGTTCTTC; CDR3aa: CASSASEGEQFF
j_gene: TRBJ2-3; abundance: NA; v_gene: TRBV10-2; d_gene: NA; CDR3nt: TGCGCCAGCAGTGTGGGACAACTCCCGGCAGATACGCAGTATTTT; CDR3aa: CASSVGQLPADTQYF
j_gene: TRBJ2-1; abundance: NA; v_gene: TRBV5-1; d_gene: NA; CDR3nt: TGCGCCAGCAGCTTGTTCGACAATGAGCAGTTCTTC; CDR3aa: CASSLFDNEQFF
j_gene: TRBJ1-6; abundance: NA; v_gene: TRBV6-2/TRBV6-3; d_gene: NA; CDR3nt: TGTGCCAGCAGTACCGTTTGGGGCGAATTCAATTCACCCCTCCACTTT; CDR3aa: CASSTVWGEFNSPLHF
j_gene: TRBJ2-7; abundance: once; v_gene: TRBV23-1; d_gene: NA; CDR3nt: TGCGCCAGCAGTCAATTCCCTAGCGGGTCGGGACAGGGAGGTAACGAGCAGTACTTC; CDR3aa: CASSQFPSGSGQGGNEQYF
j_gene: TRBJ2-1; abundance: NA; v_gene: TRBV3-1/TRBV3-2; d_gene: NA; CDR3nt: TGTGCCAGCAGACCTAGCGAGAGCTCCTACAATGAGCAGTTCTTC; CDR3aa: CASRPSESSYNEQFF
j_gene: TRBJ2-1; abundance: NA; v_gene: TRBV25-1; d_gene: TRBD2; CDR3nt: TGTGCCAGCAGCGGGCTCCGGGCAGCGGGAGTAGTCGATGAGCAGTTCTTC; CDR3aa: CASSGLRAAGVVDEQFF
j_gene: TRBJ2-1; abundance: NA; v_gene: TRBV6-5; d_gene: NA; CDR3nt: TGTGCCAGCACCTTGAGCAGGGAGCAGTTCTTC; CDR3aa: CASTLSREQFF
j_gene: TRBJ2-7; abundance: few; v_gene: TRBV5-1; d_gene: NA; CDR3nt: TGCGCCAGCAGCACCGGTGCAGGGGTTTACGAGCAGTACTTC; CDR3aa: CASSTGAGVYEQYF
j_gene: TRBJ2-3; abundance: NA; v_gene: TRBV6-1; d_gene: TRBD1; CDR3nt: TGTGCCAGCAGTGACCAGGGGGCAGATACGCAGTATTTT; CDR3aa: CASSDQGADTQYF
j_gene: TRBJ2-3; abundance: NA; v_gene: TRBV9; d_gene: NA; CDR3nt: TGTGCCAGCAGCGTAGGGGCTGGCACAGATACGCAGTATTTT; CDR3aa: CASSVGAGTDTQYF
j_gene: TRBJ1-5; abundance: NA; v_gene: TRBV28; d_gene: NA; CDR3nt: TGTGCCAGCAGCCCCGGGGGGGGAAGCAATCAGCCCCAGCATTTT; CDR3aa: CASSPGGGSNQPQHF
j_gene: TRBJ2-3; abundance: NA; v_gene: TRBV4-3; d_gene: TRBD2; CDR3nt: TGCGCCAGCAGCTCCAAATCGGGGGGGGCAGATACGCAGTATTTT; CDR3aa: CASSSKSGGADTQYF
j_gene: TRBJ2-3; abundance: NA; v_gene: TRBV7-2; d_gene: NA; CDR3nt: TGTGCCAGCAGCCCAGCCGGGAGCTCAAGCACAGATACGCAGTATTTT; CDR3aa: CASSPAGSSSTDTQYF
j_gene: TRBJ2-5; abundance: NA; v_gene: TRBV7-2; d_gene: TRBD2; CDR3nt: TGTGCCAGCAGCTTGTCCGGCGGGAGGTCCGGCGAGACCCAGTACTTC; CDR3aa: CASSLSGGRSGETQYF
j_gene: TRBJ1-1; abundance: NA; v_gene: TRBV11-2; d_gene: TRBD1; CDR3nt: TGTGCCAGCAGCCAGGACAGGGGAACCACTGAAGCTTTCTTT; CDR3aa: CASSQDRGTTEAFF
j_gene: TRBJ2-5; abundance: NA; v_gene: TRBV19; d_gene: TRBD2; CDR3nt: TGTGCCAGTAGTATAGGTTCTAGCGGGGAGACCCAGTACTTC; CDR3aa: CASSIGSSGETQYF
j_gene: TRBJ2-5; abundance: NA; v_gene: TRBV2; d_gene: TRBD2; CDR3nt: TGTGCCAGCACCCCCCGACTAGCGGGGGGGCTGGGGACCCAGTACTTC; CDR3aa: CASTPRLAGGLGTQYF
j_gene: TRBJ1-1; abundance: many; v_gene: TRBV28; d_gene: NA; CDR3nt: TGTGCCAGCAGTTTTGGCAGACTCACTGAAGCTTTCTTT; CDR3aa: CASSFGRLTEAFF
j_gene: TRBJ2-3; abundance: NA; v_gene: TRBV23-1; d_gene: TRBD1; CDR3nt: TGCGCCAGCAGTTATCCGGGACAGGAAAGGCAGTCGGGTACAGATACGCAGTATTTT; CDR3aa: CASSYPGQERQSGTDTQYF
j_gene: TRBJ1-5; abundance: NA; v_gene: TRBV19; d_gene: TRBD1; CDR3nt: TGTGCCAGTAGTGCCAACGCCGGGACAGGGATCAATCAGCCCCAGCATTTT; CDR3aa: CASSANAGTGINQPQHF
j_gene: TRBJ1-2; abundance: NA; v_gene: TRBV19; d_gene: TRBD1; CDR3nt: TGTGCCAGTAGTGTCGGCGGGACAGGGGGCGGATATGGCTACACCTTC; CDR3aa: CASSVGGTGGGYGYTF
j_gene: TRBJ1-1; abundance: once; v_gene: TRBV12-3/TRBV12-4; d_gene: NA; CDR3nt: TGTGCCAGCAGTTTGCAGGAGAACACTGAAGCTTTCTTT; CDR3aa: CASSLQENTEAFF
j_gene: TRBJ2-4; abundance: NA; v_gene: TRBV11-3; d_gene: TRBD1; CDR3nt: TGTGCCAGCAGCTTAGGTGGACAGGGTTCAAACATTCAGTACTTC; CDR3aa: CASSLGGQGSNIQYF
j_gene: TRBJ2-7; abundance: NA; v_gene: TRBV7-8; d_gene: TRBD1; CDR3nt: TGTGCCAGCAGCTTAGTGGGGCAGGGGGCTTACGAGCAGTACTTC; CDR3aa: CASSLVGQGAYEQYF
j_gene: TRBJ1-1; abundance: NA; v_gene: TRBV9; d_gene: NA; CDR3nt: TGTGCCAGCAGCGTAACGCCAGGGCTCACTGAAGCTTTCTTT; CDR3aa: CASSVTPGLTEAFF
j_gene: TRBJ2-3; abundance: few; v_gene: TRBV13; d_gene: TRBD2; CDR3nt: TGTGCCAGCAGCTCACGTATGACTAGCGGGGGGGCCGGTACGCAGTATTTT; CDR3aa: CASSSRMTSGGAGTQYF
j_gene: TRBJ2-7; abundance: NA; v_gene: TRBV28; d_gene: TRBD2; CDR3nt: TGTGCCAGCAGTTTAGGCGGGGGGGCCTACGAGCAGTACTTC; CDR3aa: CASSLGGGAYEQYF
j_gene: TRBJ1-2; abundance: NA; v_gene: TRBV4-3; d_gene: NA; CDR3nt: TGCGCCAGCAGCCAAGAACGCGCAGGGGCTGGCTACACCTTC; CDR3aa: CASSQERAGAGYTF
j_gene: TRBJ2-2; abundance: NA; v_gene: TRBV3-1/TRBV3-2; d_gene: TRBD2; CDR3nt: TGTGCCAGCAGCCAAGAATCTAGCGGGGAGGAAACCGGGGAGCTGTTTTTT; CDR3aa: CASSQESSGEETGELFF
j_gene: TRBJ2-7; abundance: many; v_gene: TRBV18; d_gene: TRBD1; CDR3nt: TGTGCCAGCTCACCGGGACAGAACAACGAGCAGTACTTC; CDR3aa: CASSPGQNNEQYF
j_gene: TRBJ1-5; abundance: NA; v_gene: TRBV5-6; d_gene: TRBD1; CDR3nt: TGTGCCAGCAGCCGAAAGACAGGGGGCTACCAGCCCCAGCATTTT; CDR3aa: CASSRKTGGYQPQHF
j_gene: TRBJ2-1; abundance: NA; v_gene: TRBV7-7; d_gene: TRBD2; CDR3nt: TGTGCTAGCAGCTTATCGGGGAGCGGGAGGGCCGGCCATGAGCAGTTCTTC; CDR3aa: CASSLSGSGRAGHEQFF
j_gene: TRBJ2-7; abundance: NA; v_gene: TRBV6-5; d_gene: TRBD1; CDR3nt: TGTGCCAGCAGGGACAGGGGGCTTTCATACGAGCAGTACTTC; CDR3aa: CASRDRGLSYEQYF
j_gene: TRBJ2-1; abundance: NA; v_gene: TRBV29-1; d_gene: TRBD2; CDR3nt: TGCAGCGTCGCCGGGACTAGCGGGAGGGCAGCCGGAGATGAGCAGTTCTTC; CDR3aa: CSVAGTSGRAAGDEQFF